These 31 T cell receptor beta chains share one sample of origin, sequenced in a study of cytomegalovirus exposure and HLA in healthy donors. The table came from immunoSEQ multiplex PCR; TCRdb's copy has only in-frame clones and leaves some out. The sample has some 310,000 clones, roughly 86% seen once. Sequencing was done on a sample of PBMCs. The receptors shown here come from a man under 40 in good health and CMV-seronegative.

This rearrangement joins TRBV5-1 to TRBJ1-4; 8 bases line up with TRBD1. The CDR3 is 14 residues long. V dropped 3 bases and J dropped 8; count of bases not matched to a gene: 6. Germline V gene sequence: CDR1 SGHRS, CDR2 YFSETQ. CDR3 bases: TGCGCCAGCAGCTGGACAGGGTTCGGAGAAAAACTGTTTTTT. It yields the protein CASSWTGFGEKLFF.

The gene calls are TRBV6-5 and TRBJ2-7, with a tentative D call TRBD1 (5 bases). Germline CDR1 is MNHEY and CDR2 is SVGAGI. The CDR3 has 14 residues. V was cut by 6 bases and J by 4 bases, with 16 bases left in between. CDR3 sequence reads: CASSAPGHTYEQYF. CDR3 DNA sequence: TGTGCCAGCAGCGCCCCCGGACACACTTACGAGCAGTACTTC.

The chain joins TRBV28 to TRBJ2-1, with 13 bases matching TRBD2. The CDR3 totals 17 residues. Germline CDR1 MDHEN, CDR2 SYDVKM. The V segment lost 11 bases and the J segment 0 bases; nucleotides outside the gene matches: 10. CDR3 residues: CAHRGLAGISSYNEQFF. For the CDR3, the DNA is TGTGCCCACAGGGGACTAGCGGGGATTAGCTCCTACAATGAGCAGTTCTTC.

The V and J genes are TRBV5-6 and TRBJ2-1; unclear D gene. Germline-derived CDR1 and CDR2 are SGHDT and YYEEEE. Trimming took off 2 bases at V and 4 bases at J, with 7 bases between the two ends. This CDR3 is 13 amino acids long. The CDR3 nucleotides are TGTGCCAGCAGCTTCGGCGGATACAATGAGCAGTTCTTC. Translating gives CASSFGGYNEQFF.

A single count supports this clone. The CDR3 loop is CASSLWDRGRYEQYF. DNA of the CDR3: TGTGCCAGCAGCTTGTGGGACAGGGGCAGATACGAGCAGTACTTC. This chain joins TRBV5-4 and TRBJ2-7; 10 bases are shared with TRBD1. The V gene's germline CDR1 is SGHNT and CDR2 YYREEE (reference sequence). Losses at the gene ends were 1 base for V and 4 bases for J; bases not matched to a gene: 5. The CDR3 is 15 amino acids.

The V gene is TRBV4-3, the J gene TRBJ2-7, with D maybe TRBD1 (5 bases). This CDR3 contains 16 residues. Germline values: CDR1 LGHNA, CDR2 YSLEER. V was cut by 0 bases and J by 1 base, with 13 bases left in between. The CDR3 region is CASSQEIRVGSYEQYF. The CDR3 DNA is TGCGCCAGCAGCCAAGAAATCAGGGTTGGGTCCTACGAGCAGTACTTC.

CDR3 loop: CASSQEPGGEEGYTF. Here the CDR3 DNA reads TGCGCCAGCAGCCAAGAGCCGGGAGGGGAAGAAGGCTACACCTTC. V and J are TRBV4-3 and TRBJ1-2; perhaps TRBD1 as D (5 bases). Trimming left V 0 bases short and J 8 bases short, with 16 bases between. CDR3 length: 15 residues. Germline V gene lookup returns CDR1 LGHNA and CDR2 YSLEER.

J is TRBJ2-2 and V is TRBV19, with TRBD2 matching over 12 bases. V trimming: 5 bases; J trimming: 1 base; junction bases outside the gene matches: 2. This CDR3 has 16 amino acids. Germline V CDR1 and CDR2: LNHDA, SQIVND (reference sequence). Written as DNA, the CDR3 is TGTGCCAGTAGTTTACTAGCGGGGGGGAACACCGGGGAGCTGTTTTTT. Protein product: CASSLLAGGNTGELFF.

The V call is TRBV7-9, the J call TRBJ2-7, with 7 nucleotides matching TRBD1. The length of the CDR3 is 17 residues. Germline V gives CDR1 SEHNR, CDR2 FQNEAQ (reference sequence). J was trimmed by 2 bases and V by 4 bases; bases with no gene match: 14. The CDR3 protein is CASSSRDRAQLAYEQYF. The CDR3 DNA reads TGTGCCAGCAGCTCTCGGGACAGAGCCCAATTAGCCTACGAGCAGTACTTC.

This clone was recorded once. The chain has TRBV19 and TRBJ2-7; 7 bases map to TRBD1. The CDR3 consists of 12 residues. Losses at the gene ends were 5 bases for V and 4 bases for J; bases not matched to a gene: 2. Germline V gene data show CDR1 as LNHDA and CDR2 as SQIVND (reference sequence). The CDR3, as DNA: TGTGCCAGTAGTGACAGGGAATACGAGCAGTACTTC. Translating gives CASSDREYEQYF. The full variable domain, its missing parts supplied by reference TRBV19 and TRBJ2-7, is DGGITQSPKYLFRKEGQNVTLSCEQNLNHDAMYWYRQDPGQGLRLIYYSQIVNDFQKGDIAEGYSVSREKKESFPLTVTSAQKNPTAFYLCASSDREYEQYFGPGTRLTVT.

The V call is TRBV7-9, the J call TRBJ2-7; 10 bases align to TRBD1. CDR3 length: 12 residues. After removal of 3 bases from V and 12 bases from J, the junction contained 5 bases not matched to a gene. The germline gives CDR1 SEHNR, CDR2 FQNEAQ (reference sequence). CDR3 coding DNA: TGTGCCAGCAGCTTGGGACAGGGGAATCGGTACTTC. This sequence encodes CASSLGQGNRYF.

This sequence joins TRBV4-1 and TRBJ2-7, with a possible D match to TRBD2 (7 bases). The CDR3 has 15 amino acids. The germline V gene encodes CDR1 MGHRA and CDR2 YSYEKL. V lost 4 bases to trimming and J lost 2 bases, with 15 bases between them. The CDR3 reads CASSLREGVAYEQYF. The CDR3 DNA reads TGCGCCAGCAGCCTCAGGGAGGGGGTTGCCTACGAGCAGTACTTC.

In nucleotides, the CDR3 is TGCGCCAGCAGCCAAGATACAGCGGGGGACCGGACCCAGTACTTC. It is translated as CASSQDTAGDRTQYF. The rearrangement uses TRBV4-3 and TRBJ2-5; 8 bases align to TRBD2. V lost 0 bases to trimming and J lost 7 bases; unmatched junction nucleotides: 7. This CDR3 has 15 amino acids. CDR1 LGHNA and CDR2 YSLEER come from the germline V gene.

This chain uses TRBV2 with TRBJ1-1; a weak D match, TRBD1 (6 bases). This CDR3 has 14 residues. V was cut by 3 bases and J by 7 bases, with 15 bases left in between. Germline assignment: CDR1 SNHLY and CDR2 FYNNEI. CDR3 sequence reads: CASSDWGGAGEAFF. CDR3 in DNA: TGTGCCAGCAGTGATTGGGGGGGCGCGGGTGAAGCTTTCTTT.

The chain carries TRBV15 and TRBJ2-1; 7 positions agree with TRBD2. Unmatched junction bases numbered 6, after V lost 5 bases and J lost 5 bases. Germline V lookup: CDR1 LNHNV, CDR2 YYDKDF (reference sequence). This CDR3 spans 14 amino acids. This CDR3 is CATSPRGENNEQFF. In DNA, the CDR3 is TGTGCCACCAGCCCACGGGGGGAAAACAATGAGCAGTTCTTC.

The V gene is TRBV5-5, the J gene TRBJ1-5; D is unresolved. The germline V gene encodes CDR1 SGHKS and CDR2 YYEKEE (reference sequence). V was clipped by 3 bases and J by 3 bases, with 7 bases between them. The CDR3 loop spans 13 amino acids. The CDR3 spells CASSSQVNQPQHF. CDR3 bases: TGTGCCAGCAGCTCGCAGGTCAATCAGCCCCAGCATTTT.

This chain connects TRBV7-9 to TRBJ1-4, with TRBD1 matching over 9 bases. This CDR3 region has 18 residues. After removal of 0 bases from V and 4 bases from J, the junction contained 9 bases not matched to a gene. CDR1 SEHNR and CDR2 FQNEAQ come from the germline V gene (reference sequence). The CDR3 sequence is CASSLAGIRDRDNEKLFF. The CDR3 nucleotides read TGTGCCAGCAGCTTAGCGGGGATACGGGACAGGGATAATGAAAAACTGTTTTTT.

The rearrangement links TRBV11-2 to TRBJ2-7; 11 nucleotides line up with TRBD1. Germline trimming cut 5 bases from V and 5 bases from J; bases unmatched to any gene: 14. Germline V CDR1 and CDR2: SGHAT, FQNNGV. The CDR3 totals 17 residues. The CDR3 region is CASSHANSDRGHHEQYF. The CDR3 nucleotides are TGTGCCAGCAGCCACGCGAATTCGGACAGGGGGCACCACGAGCAGTACTTC.

The rearrangement links TRBV7-2 to TRBJ1-2; D is uncertain. Trimming pared 1 base from V and 0 bases from J, leaving 6 bases between. This CDR3 has 14 amino acids. Germline CDR1 and CDR2: SGHTA and FQGNSA. The chain's CDR3 is CASSLEATNYGYTF. The DNA of the CDR3 is TGTGCCAGCAGCTTAGAAGCCACTAACTATGGCTACACCTTC.

The rearrangement links TRBV29-1 to TRBJ1-1, with a tentative D call TRBD1 (6 bases). The CDR3 consists of 12 residues. Per germline, CDR1 SQVTM and CDR2 ANQGSEA. The V gene lost 8 bases and the J gene lost 4 bases, with 14 bases spanning the gap. The CDR3 spells CSHGQSGTEAFF. The CDR3 DNA reads TGCAGCCACGGACAGAGTGGCACTGAAGCTTTCTTT.

The chain is built from TRBV19 and TRBJ2-3; 8 bases fit TRBD2. With 7 bases clipped from V and 4 bases from J, the junction kept 10 bases outside the gene matches. This CDR3 contains 15 residues. Germline CDR1 reads LNHDA; CDR2 reads SQIVND (reference sequence). This chain's CDR3 is CASIVPGGVADTQYF. The DNA of the CDR3 is TGTGCCAGTATCGTCCCCGGGGGGGTAGCAGATACGCAGTATTTT.

This clone was counted once. V usage is TRBV6-5 and J usage is TRBJ1-3; the D is unclear. Germline CDR1 and CDR2: MNHEY and SVGAGI. The CDR3 extends over 13 amino acids. V lost 0 bases to trimming and J lost 6 bases, with 6 bases between them. This CDR3 reads CASSYSTQNTIYF. The CDR3 DNA follows: TGTGCCAGCAGTTACTCGACACAAAACACCATATATTTT.

The J gene is TRBJ1-6, the V gene TRBV27, with D maybe TRBD1 (6 bases). The CDR3 length is 12 residues. The germline V gene has CDR1 MNHEY and CDR2 SMNVEV (reference sequence). Trimming removed 6 bases at V and 11 bases at J, with 11 bases between. The CDR3 reads CASSPRGTPLHF. The CDR3 DNA is TGTGCCAGCAGCCCCAGGGGAACACCCCTCCACTTT.

The chain employs TRBV2 and TRBJ1-1; tentatively, D is TRBD1 (5 bases). Germline CDR1 reads SNHLY; CDR2 reads FYNNEI. V gave up 6 bases and J gave up 0 bases, with 11 bases separating them. CDR3 size: 14 residues. In nucleotides, the CDR3 is TGTGCCAGCAGGGGCGACAGCTTGAACACTGAAGCTTTCTTT. This translates into CASRGDSLNTEAFF.

This chain links TRBV7-8 with TRBJ1-2; no clear D. This CDR3 spans 13 amino acids. V lost 5 bases, J lost 5 bases, and 12 bases lay in between. Looked up from germline, CDR1 is SGHVS and CDR2 is FQNEAQ. CDR3 amino acids: CASSPAGEYGYTF. DNA of the CDR3: TGTGCCAGCAGCCCGGCCGGGGAGTATGGCTACACCTTC.

The V and J genes are TRBV10-1 and TRBJ1-1, with D maybe TRBD1 (5 bases). The germline gives CDR1 WNHNN, CDR2 SYGVQD (reference sequence). The CDR3 contains 16 residues. Trimming took off 0 bases at V and 2 bases at J, with 13 bases between the two ends. CDR3 in amino acids: CASSESAGGLNTEAFF. In DNA, the CDR3 is TGCGCCAGCAGTGAGTCAGCCGGGGGGTTAAACACTGAAGCTTTCTTT.

The chain links TRBV9 to TRBJ1-4; D is possibly TRBD1 (6 bases). Trimming pared 0 bases from V and 0 bases from J, leaving 6 bases between. Germline CDR1 SGDLS, CDR2 YYNGEE. This CDR3 region has 15 residues. CDR3 amino acids: CASSVGDTTNEKLFF. The CDR3, as DNA: TGTGCCAGCAGCGTAGGGGACACAACTAATGAAAAACTGTTTTTT.

The chain couples TRBV7-6 to TRBJ2-5; 7 bases align to TRBD1. Trimming at V came to 1 base and at J to 2 bases, leaving 7 bases not matched to a gene. The CDR3 has 16 amino acids. In germline, CDR1 is SGHVS, CDR2 FNYEAQ. The CDR3 here is CASSLEPDRFQETQYF. The CDR3 DNA reads as TGTGCCAGCAGCTTAGAGCCGGACAGGTTTCAAGAGACCCAGTACTTC. The full variable domain, completed using reference TRBV7-6 and TRBJ2-5, is GAGVSQSPRYKVTKRGQDVALRCDPISGHVSLYWYRQALGQGPEFLTYFNYEAQQDKSGLPNDRFSAERPEGSISTLTIQRTEQRDSAMYRCASSLEPDRFQETQYFGPGTRLLVL.

The chain links TRBV6-5 to TRBJ2-7; no firm D call. V was trimmed by 4 bases and J by 7 bases, leaving 14 bases between them. The V gene's germline CDR1 is MNHEY and CDR2 SVGAGI. The CDR3 is made up of 13 amino acids. CDR3 nucleotides: TGTGCCAGCAGTTCTACTTTCTCACGGGAGCAGTACTTC. Translation gives CASSSTFSREQYF.

This clone has a single count. The chain has TRBV29-1 and TRBJ2-7; 10 bases map to TRBD1. CDR3 length: 13 amino acids. The germline V gene encodes CDR1 SQVTM and CDR2 ANQGSEA. V lost 6 bases, J lost 4 bases, and 6 bases stayed unmatched. The CDR3 DNA follows: TGCAGCGTCTCTGACAGGGGGCTATACGAGCAGTACTTC. Protein product: CSVSDRGLYEQYF.

The J gene is TRBJ2-5, the V gene TRBV7-2; 8 bases map to TRBD2. CDR1 and CDR2 (germline): SGHTA, FQGNSA. V was pared by 3 bases and J by 6 bases, with 0 bases of the junction left unmatched. The CDR3 covers 12 residues. The CDR3 loop reads CASSFSGKTQYF. In DNA, the CDR3 is TGTGCCAGCAGCTTTAGCGGGAAGACCCAGTACTTC.